The 32 T cell receptor beta chains presented below share a single source sample, sequenced in a study of T cell responses to AZD1222 COVID-19 vaccine. Sequencing used immunoSEQ multiplex PCR; TCRdb keeps in-frame clones, though not all of them. The sample holds over 130,000 clones, more than 90% seen once. Specimen: peripheral blood, collected on day 0 of AZD1222 vaccination. These receptors were collected from an adult in good health.

The V and J genes are TRBV28 and TRBJ2-5; 10 bases map to TRBD1. Trimming took 2 bases from V and 5 from J; bases not matched to a gene: 5. The CDR3 contains 15 residues. CDR1 is MDHEN, CDR2 SYDVKM, per germline. The DNA for the CDR3 is TGTGCCAGCAGTTTAATTGGGACAGGGGTGGAGACCCAGTACTTC. This translates into CASSLIGTGVETQYF. The full variable domain, in which reference TRBV28 and TRBJ2-5 provide the parts outside the CDR3, is DVKVTQSSRYLVKRTGEKVFLECVQDMDHENMFWYRQDPGLGLRLIYFSYDVKMKEKGDIPEGYSVSREKKERFSLILESASTNQTSMYLCASSLIGTGVETQYFGPGTRLLVL.

The chain carries TRBV2 and TRBJ1-1; a possible D gene is TRBD1 (6 bases). Germline CDR1 is SNHLY and CDR2 is FYNNEI. V shed 2 bases and J shed 4 bases, with 14 bases lying between them. This CDR3 spans 15 amino acids. The CDR3 DNA reads TGTGCCAGCAGTGAATCCCGGGCAGGGGTCACTGAAGCTTTCTTT. Translation: CASSESRAGVTEAFF.

The rearrangement links TRBV7-2 to TRBJ2-1; the D is unclear. Germline CDR1 reads SGHTA; CDR2 reads FQGNSA. Between the trimmed V and J ends, which lost 2 bases and 3 bases, there was a span of 14 bases. The CDR3 covers 16 residues. Written as DNA, the CDR3 is TGTGCCAGCAGCTTAATTTCGGTGGGCAGCTACAATGAGCAGTTCTTC. Protein sequence: CASSLISVGSYNEQFF.

This clone turned up a few times. The chain is built from TRBV5-1 and TRBJ2-7; D perhaps matches TRBD1 (5 bases). Germline V lookup: CDR1 SGHRS, CDR2 YFSETQ. V lost 7 bases to trimming and J lost 1 base, with 18 bases between them. The CDR3 is made up of 15 amino acids. CDR3 protein: CASALLRDLSYEQYF. CDR3 DNA: TGCGCCAGCGCCCTTCTCAGGGATTTGTCCTACGAGCAGTACTTC.

J is TRBJ2-7 and V is TRBV19; D perhaps matches TRBD1 (5 bases). V was clipped by 1 base and J by 4 bases, with 20 bases between them. Looked up from germline, CDR1 is LNHDA and CDR2 is SQIVND (reference sequence). CDR3 length: 17 amino acids. In DNA, the CDR3 is TGTGCCAGTAGTATAGCCCCTAGGGCAGGGAAGAAATACGAGCAGTACTTC. As protein: CASSIAPRAGKKYEQYF.

The gene calls are TRBV6-6 and TRBJ1-2; 7 positions match TRBD1. CDR1 and CDR2 from the germline V gene are MNHNY and SVGAGI (reference sequence). The J segment lost 6 bases and the V segment lost 2 bases, leaving 12 bases of the junction unmatched. This CDR3 comprises 16 residues. CDR3 loop: CASSYALEGAFNGYTF. CDR3 coding DNA: TGTGCCAGCAGTTACGCCCTGGAGGGGGCGTTTAATGGCTACACCTTC.

This chain joins TRBV19 and TRBJ2-7; TRBD1 is a possible D gene (5 bases). The V end was cut by 6 bases, the J end by 2 bases, with 14 bases between. This CDR3 comprises 14 residues. The germline CDR1 and CDR2 sequences are LNHDA and SQIVND (reference sequence). The CDR3 loop is CASSDSFLPYEQYF. The CDR3 DNA follows: TGTGCCAGTAGCGACAGCTTCCTCCCCTACGAGCAGTACTTC.

The CDR3 sequence is CASSLREIGGTGNTIYF. CDR3 nucleotides: TGTGCCAGCAGCTTAAGGGAGATAGGGGGCACTGGAAACACCATATATTTT. The chain is built from TRBV7-2 and TRBJ1-3; TRBD1 aligns across 7 bases. Trimming removed 2 bases from V and 2 bases from J; junction bases left unmatched: 9. Germline lookup yields CDR1 SGHTA and CDR2 FQGNSA. The CDR3 contains 17 residues.

The count of this clone is one. This chain joins TRBV18 and TRBJ2-7; D is undetermined. Germline loops: CDR1 KGHSH, CDR2 LQKENI. CDR3 length: 13 residues. V was cut by 6 bases and J by 0 bases, with 9 bases left in between. In nucleotides, the CDR3 is TGTGCCAGCTCCCTCTGGAGCTCCTACGAGCAGTACTTC. Translated: CASSLWSSYEQYF.

This chain connects TRBV4-1 to TRBJ2-2; D gene uncertain. CDR1 is MGHRA and CDR2 is YSYEKL in the germline V gene. V gave up 4 bases and J gave up 2 bases, with 11 bases separating them. This CDR3 is 15 amino acids long. The CDR3 spells CASSRPGGNTGELFF. The CDR3 DNA follows: TGCGCCAGCAGCCGCCCTGGCGGTAACACCGGGGAGCTGTTTTTT.

The genes are TRBV7-2 and TRBJ2-7, with D tentatively TRBD1 or TRBD2 (5 bases each). CDR3 length equals 15 residues. CDR1 and CDR2 (germline): SGHTA, FQGNSA. Trimming shortened V by 5 bases and J by 6 bases, and 20 bases separated the two germline ends. The CDR3 region has the DNA TGTGCCAGCAGCGCACGGTTCCGAGGGGAAATCGAGCAGTACTTC. Translation gives CASSARFRGEIEQYF. The full variable domain, rest sourced from reference TRBV7-2 and TRBJ2-7, is GAGVSQSPSNKVTEKGKDVELRCDPISGHTALYWYRQSLGQGLEFLIYFQGNSAPDKSGLPSDRFSAERTGGSVSTLTIQRTQQEDSAVYLCASSARFRGEIEQYFGPGTRLTVT.

The chain couples TRBV5-1 to TRBJ1-4; D not certain. Germline V gene lookup returns CDR1 SGHRS and CDR2 YFSETQ. The V gene lost 1 base and the J gene lost 5 bases, with 15 bases spanning the gap. CDR3 length equals 16 residues. This CDR3 reads CASSLNFGQQNEKLFF. The DNA of the CDR3 is TGCGCCAGCAGCTTGAACTTCGGTCAGCAAAATGAAAAACTGTTTTTT.

The rearrangement uses TRBV28 and TRBJ2-7, with a tentative D call TRBD1 (6 bases). CDR1 MDHEN and CDR2 SYDVKM come from the germline V gene. The CDR3 extends over 13 amino acids. The germline V and J ends were trimmed by 6 bases and 2 bases, with 11 bases remaining between them. In DNA, the CDR3 is TGTGCCAGCAGGCGTACAGGGACCTACGAGCAGTACTTC. Its protein is CASRRTGTYEQYF. The whole variable domain, remainder taken from reference TRBV28 and TRBJ2-7, is DVKVTQSSRYLVKRTGEKVFLECVQDMDHENMFWYRQDPGLGLRLIYFSYDVKMKEKGDIPEGYSVSREKKERFSLILESASTNQTSMYLCASRRTGTYEQYFGPGTRLTVT.

J is TRBJ2-7 and V is TRBV19; D is possibly TRBD1 (5 bases). This CDR3 is 13 amino acids long. Looked up from germline, CDR1 is LNHDA and CDR2 is SQIVND (reference sequence). Trimming removed 5 bases from V and 0 bases from J, with 8 bases in between. CDR3 sequence reads: CASSPTDSYEQYF. CDR3 nucleotide sequence: TGTGCCAGTAGTCCGACAGACTCCTACGAGCAGTACTTC.

The V and J genes are TRBV5-1 and TRBJ2-2; tentatively, D is TRBD1 or TRBD2 (5 bases each). V was trimmed by 7 bases and J by 5 bases, leaving 18 bases between them. CDR3 length: 15 amino acids. Germline-derived CDR1 and CDR2 are SGHRS and YFSETQ. This CDR3 reads CASGRDLLVTGELFF. CDR3 sequence (DNA): TGCGCCAGCGGCCGGGACCTTCTAGTGACCGGGGAGCTGTTTTTT. The full variable domain, rest sourced from reference TRBV5-1 and TRBJ2-2, is KAGVTQTPRYLIKTRGQQVTLSCSPISGHRSVSWYQQTPGQGLQFLFEYFSETQRNKGNFPGRFSGRQFSNSRSEMNVSTLELGDSALYLCASGRDLLVTGELFFGEGSRLTVL.

This clone was picked up a small number of times. The CDR3 region is CASSTKREAGELFF. In nucleotides, the CDR3 is TGTGCCAGCAGCACCAAGCGGGAGGCCGGGGAGCTGTTTTTT. The gene calls are TRBV11-3 and TRBJ2-2; 9 bases match TRBD2. With 5 bases clipped from V and 6 bases from J, the junction kept 4 bases outside the gene matches. CDR1 is SGHNT, CDR2 YENEEA, per germline. The CDR3 covers 14 residues. Full variable domain (remainder filled in from reference TRBV11-3 and TRBJ2-2): EAGVVQSPRYKIIEKKQPVAFWCNPISGHNTLYWYLQNLGQGPELLIRYENEEAVDDSQLPKDRFSAERLKGVDSTLKIQPAELGDSAVYLCASSTKREAGELFFGEGSRLTVL.

V usage is TRBV18 and J usage is TRBJ1-4, with 11 bases lining up with TRBD1. CDR1 and CDR2 (germline): KGHSH, LQKENI. The CDR3 runs 14 residues. The V gene end was trimmed by 3 bases and the J gene end by 6 bases; junction bases not matched to a gene: 0. The CDR3 protein is CASSPGQGDEKLFF. CDR3 coding DNA: TGTGCCAGCTCACCGGGACAGGGGGATGAAAAACTGTTTTTT.

This clone came up once. The chain has TRBV29-1 and TRBJ2-7; D gene ambiguous. Trimming took 1 base from V and 5 from J, leaving 15 bases between them. This CDR3 has 14 residues. Looked up from germline, CDR1 is SQVTM and CDR2 is ANQGSEA. CDR3 sequence (DNA): TGCAGCGTTGAAGGGTCAGGCGTGCTCAACGAGCAGTACTTC. The encoded protein is CSVEGSGVLNEQYF.

V is TRBV19 and J is TRBJ1-5; unclear D gene. The V end lost 2 bases, the J end lost 7 bases, and 9 bases lay between the germline ends. The CDR3 length is 13 residues. Per germline, CDR1 LNHDA and CDR2 SQIVND (reference sequence). The CDR3 DNA sequence: TGTGCCAGTAGTATACTTGGGTGGCAGCCCCAGCATTTT. Translation: CASSILGWQPQHF.

This chain uses TRBV5-4 with TRBJ1-4, with 8 bases that match TRBD1. CDR1 is SGHNT and CDR2 is YYREEE in the germline V gene (reference sequence). V lost 4 bases to trimming and J lost 7 bases; unmatched junction nucleotides: 12. CDR3 length: 16 amino acids. The CDR3 here is CASSPESGGYGEKLFF. CDR3 DNA: TGTGCCAGCAGCCCGGAGTCAGGGGGCTATGGTGAAAAACTGTTTTTT.

This clone was counted a single time. The chain employs TRBV20-1 and TRBJ2-7; possibly TRBD1 for D (6 bases). V lost 4 bases, J lost 7 bases, and 11 bases lay in between. This CDR3 is built from 11 residues. The germline V gene has CDR1 DFQATT and CDR2 SNEGSKA (reference sequence). The CDR3 region is CSAKDSLEQYF. CDR3 bases: TGCAGTGCTAAGGACAGCTTGGAGCAGTACTTC.

The CDR3 here is CASRPGGSGTYNEQFF. In nucleotides, the CDR3 is TGTGCCAGCCGTCCGGGGGGGAGCGGAACCTACAATGAGCAGTTCTTC. This chain links TRBV28 with TRBJ2-1; 8 bases fit TRBD2. Germline CDR1 reads MDHEN; CDR2 reads SYDVKM. Germline trimming cut 8 bases from V and 2 bases from J; bases unmatched to any gene: 11. There are 16 residues in the CDR3.

This chain joins TRBV28 and TRBJ1-3, with TRBD1 matching 7 bases. CDR1 is MDHEN, CDR2 SYDVKM, per germline. V shed 6 bases and J 0 bases; nucleotides not matched to a gene: 8. This CDR3 comprises 16 residues. The CDR3 region is CASRETGLSSGNTIYF. DNA for the CDR3: TGTGCCAGCAGGGAGACAGGGTTAAGCTCTGGAAACACCATATATTTT.

This clone has only one observation. This chain links TRBV28 with TRBJ1-1; no clear D gene. The CDR3 is 15 amino acids. The germline gives CDR1 MDHEN, CDR2 SYDVKM. V was trimmed by 6 bases and J by 0 bases, leaving 14 bases between them. The CDR3 reads CASSLGSTMNTEAFF. The CDR3 bases are TGTGCCAGCAGCTTAGGGAGCACAATGAACACTGAAGCTTTCTTT.

Written as DNA, the CDR3 is TGTGCCAGCAGCTTAGTCGGGGCTAGCAATCAGCCCCAGCATTTT. This sequence encodes CASSLVGASNQPQHF. The rearrangement joins TRBV7-2 to TRBJ1-5; D perhaps matches TRBD1 (5 bases). Germline assignment: CDR1 SGHTA and CDR2 FQGNSA. Trimming took off 1 base at V and 0 bases at J, with 7 bases between the two ends. The CDR3 has 15 amino acids.

The chain links TRBV5-8 to TRBJ2-7; no definite D call. Trimming left V 5 bases short and J 5 bases short, with 20 bases between. The CDR3 loop spans 15 amino acids. Germline CDR1 and CDR2: SGHTS and YDEGEE. CDR3 amino acids: CASRASGKVVNEQYF. DNA for the CDR3: TGTGCCAGCAGGGCTTCAGGCAAAGTAGTTAACGAGCAGTACTTC.

This sequence joins TRBV15 and TRBJ2-5, with D possibly TRBD1 on 6 matching bases. The CDR3 runs 15 residues. Germline loops: CDR1 LNHNV, CDR2 YYDKDF (reference sequence). The V end was cut by 0 bases, the J end by 2 bases, with 10 bases between. CDR3 amino acids: CATSRDGQLQETQYF. CDR3 in DNA: TGTGCCACCAGCAGAGATGGACAGCTTCAAGAGACCCAGTACTTC.

This clone was found once. This chain joins TRBV11-2 and TRBJ2-2; no clear D gene. Trimming took 1 base from V and 3 from J, leaving 9 bases between them. Per germline, CDR1 SGHAT and CDR2 FQNNGV. This CDR3 has 15 residues. CDR3 bases: TGTGCCAGCAGCTTAGTGTTCGCAGACACCGGGGAGCTGTTTTTT. It specifies CASSLVFADTGELFF.

V usage is TRBV12-3 or TRBV12-4 and J usage is TRBJ1-4; the D is unclear. Trimming removed 1 base from V and 7 bases from J, with 7 bases in between. The CDR3 extends over 13 amino acids. The CDR3 coding sequence is TGTGCCAGCAGTTTAGGCAGGTTTGAAAAACTGTTTTTT. It is translated as CASSLGRFEKLFF.

A note on this clone: The same CDR3 also results from other DNA sequences found in this sample. J is TRBJ1-1 and V is TRBV2; D ambiguous. Trimming took 4 bases from V and 0 from J, leaving 6 bases between them. Germline CDR1 reads SNHLY; CDR2 reads FYNNEI. This CDR3 has 13 residues. In DNA form, the CDR3 reads TGTGCCAGCAGTGGAGGGATGAACACTGAAGCTTTCTTT. This encodes CASSGGMNTEAFF.

This rearrangement joins TRBV5-1 to TRBJ2-1, with 9 bases identical to TRBD2. V shed 0 bases, J shed 8 bases, and the junction held 6 bases outside the gene matches. In germline, CDR1 is SGHRS, CDR2 YFSETQ. There are 15 residues in the CDR3. CDR3 protein: CASSLVSGSIYEQFF. The DNA for the CDR3 is TGCGCCAGCAGCTTGGTTAGCGGGAGTATATATGAGCAGTTCTTC.

V usage is TRBV3-1 (or the pseudogene TRBV3-2) and J usage is TRBJ2-1, with D perhaps TRBD2 (6 bases). Germline-derived CDR1 and CDR2 are LGHDT and YNNKEL (reference sequence). Deletions cut 5 bases from V and 8 bases from J, with 19 bases between. This CDR3 comprises 15 residues. The CDR3, as DNA: TGTGCCAGCAGCTTGCGACCGGGAGTAGGCGATGAGCAGTTCTTC. Its translation: CASSLRPGVGDEQFF.